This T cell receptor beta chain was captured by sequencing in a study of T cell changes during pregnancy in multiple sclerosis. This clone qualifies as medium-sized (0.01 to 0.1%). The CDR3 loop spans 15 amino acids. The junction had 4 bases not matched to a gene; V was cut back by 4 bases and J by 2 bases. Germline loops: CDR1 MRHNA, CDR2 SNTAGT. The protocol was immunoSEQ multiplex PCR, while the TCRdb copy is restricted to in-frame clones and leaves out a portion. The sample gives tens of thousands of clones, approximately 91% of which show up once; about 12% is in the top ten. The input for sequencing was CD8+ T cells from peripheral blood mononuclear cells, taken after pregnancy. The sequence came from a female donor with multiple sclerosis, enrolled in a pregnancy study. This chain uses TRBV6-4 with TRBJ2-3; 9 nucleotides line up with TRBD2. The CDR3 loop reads CASSALAGSTDTQYF. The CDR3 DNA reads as TGTGCCAGCAGTGCCCTAGCGGGGTCCACAGATACGCAGTATTTT.